This TCR beta chain derives from a study of patients and donors after allogeneic stem cell transplantation (dated by TCRdb to 2018 to 2021). Libraries were made using RT-PCR. Sequencing used a NextSeq 550. TCRdb cleaned the public reads at Q25 with fastp, built clones with MiXCR and kept in-frame beta chains. Records with the same CDR3 protein are collapsed into one entry carrying the most frequent genes and DNA. The table for this sample lists 800,000 to 1,000,000 distinct CDR3 sequences; about a sixth of them were counted only once. The ten largest clones capture 5% to 6.5% of the sample. The CDR3 starts with the cysteine, ends with the phenylalanine, and has 11 residues. Just the 33-base CDR3 DNA is kept, in frame starting at base 1. Taken from the germline V gene, the CDR1 and CDR2 loops are MGHDK and SYGVNS. Relative to germline, V is 4 bases shorter and J is 2 bases shorter, with 3 bases between their ends.

This clonotype was counted many times. The antigen it binds to is not known. Per-nucleotide qualities are absent, and no much larger clonotype sits a single base away. This receptor chain uses TRBV25-1 and TRBJ2-7, with the identity of the D gene unclear. This receptor was obtained from a human donor who was either an allogeneic HSCT recipient or a stem cell or donor lymphocyte infusion donor (not recorded which). It is not recorded whose cells these are; they may come from a transplant donor. Specimen: blood, either unsorted or a sorted T cell fraction (not recorded which). The CDR3 protein sequence reads: CASSVAYEQYF. Here is the DNA: TGTGCCAGCAGTGTTGCCTACGAGCAGTACTTC.